This T cell receptor (beta chain) stems from a study of T-cell memory formation after mild COVID-19. Across the whole study: There were largely donor-specific TCR clusters.

Study-wide findings and caveats: Clones that got smaller from day 15 to 85 had even CD4/CD8, while clones growing later tipped toward CD4+.

From germline, CDR1 is DFQATT and CDR2 SNEGSKA (reference sequence). The J segment lost 5 bases and the V segment lost 3 bases, leaving 7 bases of the junction unmatched. The CDR3 consists of 14 residues. In TCRdb, the 5' RACE reads were re-called with MiXCR into one record per CDR3 protein. There are under 700,000 distinct CDR3 sequences in the sample; about a fifth occur only once, and 12% lies in the top ten. A few counts support this clonotype. Its specificity is not known. Sequences were obtained from PBMCs or a T cell subset sorted from them (not recorded which). The TCR sequence derives from an adult woman who had mild COVID-19 (a few samples of this study predate the infection). Cell type and time point are not known. The V and J genes are TRBV20-1 and TRBJ2-1, with 7 bases fitting TRBD2. The CDR3 sequence: CSASPASGNNEQFF. CDR3 coding DNA: TGCAGTGCTAGCCCCGCTAGCGGCAACAATGAGCAGTTCTTC.